Listed here is a single TCR beta chain. Its antigen is currently unknown. This beta chain came through as a stray read in a library set up for alpha chains, and its size says little. Regarding time point: sample taken at primary tumor resection. The donor group consisted of roughly 76 patients who had untreated, early-stage non-small cell lung cancer. The sequenced material consisted of unsorted whole RNA from tumor, nontumor lung or frozen PBMC. The sample originates from a study of spatial heterogeneity in lung cancer. Broader study findings: Counts of expanded intratumoral alpha and beta TCRs tracked tumor mutation counts. Counts of ubiquitous and regional expanded TCRs tracked ubiquitous and regional nonsynonymous mutations, respectively.

Each molecule of TCR cDNA was tagged with one unique molecular identifier. TCRdb itself ran the 5' RACE reads through MiXCR, one entry per CDR3 protein. The data show over 6,500 distinct CDR3 sequences, roughly an eighth seen once. CDR3 length: 12 residues. V gave up 0 bases and J gave up 7 bases, with 6 bases separating them. Per germline, CDR1 SGHTA and CDR2 FQGNSA. The specimen was lung tumor tissue, collected at surgery. This receptor was identified in a male donor with early-stage non-small cell lung cancer. The J gene is TRBJ1-1, the V gene TRBV7-2; D not certain. The CDR3 sequence is CASSLAWGEAFF. The CDR3 DNA sequence: TGTGCCAGCAGCTTAGCGTGGGGTGAAGCTTTCTTT.